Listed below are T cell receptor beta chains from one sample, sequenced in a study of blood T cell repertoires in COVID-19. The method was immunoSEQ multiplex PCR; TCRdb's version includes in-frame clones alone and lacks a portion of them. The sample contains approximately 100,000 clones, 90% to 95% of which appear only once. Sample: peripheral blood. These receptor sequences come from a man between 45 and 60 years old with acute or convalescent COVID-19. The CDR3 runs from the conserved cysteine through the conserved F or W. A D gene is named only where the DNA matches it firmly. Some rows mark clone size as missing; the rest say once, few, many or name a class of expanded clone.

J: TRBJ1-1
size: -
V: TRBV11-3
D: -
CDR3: CASSAQGGNTEAFF
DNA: TGTGCCAGCAGCGCCCAGGGAGGGAACACTGAAGCTTTCTTT

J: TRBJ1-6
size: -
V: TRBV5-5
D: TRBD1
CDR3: CASSASGTVNSPLHF
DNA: TGTGCCAGCAGCGCGTCCGGGACAGTTAATTCACCCCTCCACTTT

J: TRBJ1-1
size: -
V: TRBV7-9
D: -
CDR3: CASSPGQNTEAFF
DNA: TGTGCCAGCAGCCCAGGACAGAACACTGAAGCTTTCTTT

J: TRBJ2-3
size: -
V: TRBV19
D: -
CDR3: CASSVVSAGTQYF
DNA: TGTGCCAGTAGCGTAGTTAGCGCTGGTACGCAGTATTTT

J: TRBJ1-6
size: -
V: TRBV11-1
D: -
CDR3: CASSARQFSPLHF
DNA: TGTGCCAGCAGCGCTCGACAGTTTTCACCCCTCCACTTT

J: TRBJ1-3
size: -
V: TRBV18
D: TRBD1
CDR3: CASSAAGQGRNTIYF
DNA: TGTGCCAGCTCCGCCGCGGGACAGGGGAGGAACACCATATATTTT

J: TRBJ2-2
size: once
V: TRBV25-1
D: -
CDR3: CASSPRGAGTGELFF
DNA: TGTGCCAGCAGTCCTCGGGGGGCCGGCACCGGGGAGCTGTTTTTT

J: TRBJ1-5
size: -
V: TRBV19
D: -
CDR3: CASSIDSYNQPQHF
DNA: TGTGCCAGTAGTATCGACAGCTACAATCAGCCCCAGCATTTT

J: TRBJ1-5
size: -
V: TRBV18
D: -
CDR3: CASSPIAGSNQPQHF
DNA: TGTGCCAGCTCACCAATTGCGGGAAGCAATCAGCCCCAGCATTTT

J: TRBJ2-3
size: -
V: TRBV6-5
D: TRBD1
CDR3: CASGTDTYYTQYF
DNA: TGTGCCAGCGGGACAGATACTTACTATACGCAGTATTTT

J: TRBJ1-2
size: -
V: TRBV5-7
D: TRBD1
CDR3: CASSGNTDRGNYGYTF
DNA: TGTGCCAGCAGCGGAAATACGGACAGGGGGAACTATGGCTACACCTTC

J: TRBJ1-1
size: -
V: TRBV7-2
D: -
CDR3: CASSLNWQVIMNTEAFF
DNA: TGTGCCAGCAGCTTAAACTGGCAGGTAATCATGAACACTGAAGCTTTCTTT

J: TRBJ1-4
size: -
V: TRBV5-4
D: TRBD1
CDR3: CASSSPGQGREKLFF
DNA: TGTGCCAGCAGCTCCCCGGGACAGGGGCGTGAAAAACTGTTTTTT

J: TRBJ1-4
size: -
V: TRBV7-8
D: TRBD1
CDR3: CASSFRWDRATRDEKLFF
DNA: TGTGCCAGCAGCTTCAGATGGGACAGGGCTACTAGGGATGAAAAACTGTTTTTT

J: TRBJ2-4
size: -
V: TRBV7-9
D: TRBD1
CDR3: CASSSQWTGKNIQYF
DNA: TGTGCCAGCAGCTCACAATGGACAGGCAAAAACATTCAGTACTTC

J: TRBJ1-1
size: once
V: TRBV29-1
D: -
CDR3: CSVFGGKNTEAFF
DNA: TGCAGCGTTTTCGGGGGGAAGAACACTGAAGCTTTCTTT

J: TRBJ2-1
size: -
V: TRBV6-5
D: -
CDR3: CASSYNGGRDEQFF
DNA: TGTGCCAGCAGTTATAACGGGGGGCGAGATGAGCAGTTCTTC

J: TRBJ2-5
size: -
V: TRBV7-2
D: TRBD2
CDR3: CASSLGTSQRETQYF
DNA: TGTGCCAGCAGCTTAGGGACTAGCCAGAGGGAGACCCAGTACTTC

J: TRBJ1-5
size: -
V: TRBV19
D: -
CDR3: CASSIEAGRLNQPQHF
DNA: TGTGCCAGTAGTATAGAGGCGGGACGGCTCAATCAGCCCCAGCATTTT

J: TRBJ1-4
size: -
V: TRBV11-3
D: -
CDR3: CASSLTSAGNEKLFF
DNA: TGTGCCAGCAGCTTAACGTCGGCAGGGAATGAAAAACTGTTTTTT

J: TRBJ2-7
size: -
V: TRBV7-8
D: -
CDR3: CASSSTGSPYEQYF
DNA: TGTGCCAGCAGCTCAACAGGTTCTCCCTACGAGCAGTACTTC

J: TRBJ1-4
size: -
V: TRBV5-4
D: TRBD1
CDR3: CASSLKGQGNEKLFF
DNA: TGTGCCAGCAGCTTGAAGGGACAGGGAAATGAAAAACTGTTTTTT

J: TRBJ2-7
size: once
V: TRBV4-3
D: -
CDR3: CASSQGGGLDEQYF
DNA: TGCGCCAGCAGCCAAGGGGGGGGGCTCGACGAGCAGTACTTC

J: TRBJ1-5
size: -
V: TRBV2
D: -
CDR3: CASRAVDQPQHF
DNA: TGTGCCAGCAGGGCGGTCGATCAGCCCCAGCATTTT

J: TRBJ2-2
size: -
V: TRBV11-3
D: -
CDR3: CASSWTANTGELFF
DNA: TGTGCCAGCAGTTGGACAGCTAACACCGGGGAGCTGTTTTTT

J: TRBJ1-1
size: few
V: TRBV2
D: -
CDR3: CASSEAAKYTEAFF
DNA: TGTGCCAGCAGTGAAGCGGCCAAGTACACTGAAGCTTTCTTT

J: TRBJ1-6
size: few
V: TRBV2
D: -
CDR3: CASSGQYNSPLHF
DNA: TGTGCCAGCAGCGGACAGTATAATTCACCCCTCCACTTT

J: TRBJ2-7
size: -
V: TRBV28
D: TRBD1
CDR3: CASSLGDRGLDEQYF
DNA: TGTGCCAGCAGTTTGGGAGACAGGGGGCTTGACGAGCAGTACTTC

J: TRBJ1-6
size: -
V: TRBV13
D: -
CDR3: CASSLGTDSPLHF
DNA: TGTGCCAGCAGCTTAGGCACAGATTCACCCCTCCACTTT

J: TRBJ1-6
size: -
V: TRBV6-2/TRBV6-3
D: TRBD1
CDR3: CASSYRQGASPLHF
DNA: TGTGCCAGCAGTTACAGGCAGGGGGCTTCACCCCTCCACTTT

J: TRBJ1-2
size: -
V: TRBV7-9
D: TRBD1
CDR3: CASSVRDSSNYGYTF
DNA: TGTGCCAGCAGCGTCCGGGACAGCTCTAACTATGGCTACACCTTC

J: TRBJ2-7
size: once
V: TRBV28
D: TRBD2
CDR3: CASSLRERDSYEQYF
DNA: TGTGCCAGCAGTTTAAGGGAGCGGGATTCCTACGAGCAGTACTTC

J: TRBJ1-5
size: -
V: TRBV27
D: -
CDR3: CASSLSQGFASNQPQHF
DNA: TGTGCCAGCAGTTTATCGCAGGGATTTGCTAGCAATCAGCCCCAGCATTTT

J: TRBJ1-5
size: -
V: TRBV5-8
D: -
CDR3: CASSFPTGFVQPQHF
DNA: TGTGCCAGCAGCTTCCCGACAGGTTTTGTGCAGCCCCAGCATTTT

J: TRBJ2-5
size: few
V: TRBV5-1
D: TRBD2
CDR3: CASSWTSGQETQYF
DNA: TGCGCCAGCAGCTGGACTAGCGGCCAAGAGACCCAGTACTTC

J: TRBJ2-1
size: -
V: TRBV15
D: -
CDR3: CATSRDRTRGNEQFF
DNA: TGTGCCACCAGCAGAGACCGCACTCGAGGCAATGAGCAGTTCTTC

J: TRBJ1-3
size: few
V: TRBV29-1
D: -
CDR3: CSVATGMGNTIYF
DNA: TGCAGCGTTGCTACAGGGATGGGAAACACCATATATTTT

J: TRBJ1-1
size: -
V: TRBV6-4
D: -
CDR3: CASSDSRVTEAFF
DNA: TGTGCCAGCAGTGACTCGAGGGTGACTGAAGCTTTCTTT

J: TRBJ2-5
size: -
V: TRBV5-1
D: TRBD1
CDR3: CASSSTGGYLETQYF
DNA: TGCGCCAGCAGCTCGACAGGGGGATATCTAGAGACCCAGTACTTC

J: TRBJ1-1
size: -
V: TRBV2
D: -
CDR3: CASSDAETEAFF
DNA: TGTGCCAGCAGTGATGCGGAAACTGAAGCTTTCTTT

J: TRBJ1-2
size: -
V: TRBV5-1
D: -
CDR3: CASSLYRNGGYTF
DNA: TGCGCCAGCAGCCTGTACAGGAACGGTGGCTACACCTTC

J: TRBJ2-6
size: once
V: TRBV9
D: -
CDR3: CASSGGQRETGANVLTF
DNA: TGTGCCAGCAGCGGCGGACAGCGAGAGACTGGGGCCAACGTCCTGACTTTC

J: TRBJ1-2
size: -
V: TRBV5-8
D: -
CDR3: CASSVTFRGRDGYTF
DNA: TGTGCCAGCAGCGTAACATTCAGGGGTCGGGATGGCTACACCTTC

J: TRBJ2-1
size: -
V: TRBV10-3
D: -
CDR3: CAISESQFPGKYNEQFF
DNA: TGTGCCATCAGTGAGTCTCAGTTTCCGGGGAAATACAATGAGCAGTTCTTC

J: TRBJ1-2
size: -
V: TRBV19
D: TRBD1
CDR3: CASTEDRGLYGYTF
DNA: TGTGCCAGTACCGAGGACAGGGGGCTGTATGGCTACACCTTC

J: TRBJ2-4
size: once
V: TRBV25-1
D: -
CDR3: CASSPYGAKNIQYF
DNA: TGTGCCAGCAGTCCCTACGGAGCCAAAAACATTCAGTACTTC

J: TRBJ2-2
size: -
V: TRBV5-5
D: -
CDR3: CASRRARANTGELFF
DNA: TGTGCCAGCAGGCGAGCCAGGGCGAACACCGGGGAGCTGTTTTTT

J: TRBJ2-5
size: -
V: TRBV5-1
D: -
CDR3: CASSLGQIQETQYF
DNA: TGCGCCAGCAGCCTAGGACAGATACAAGAGACCCAGTACTTC

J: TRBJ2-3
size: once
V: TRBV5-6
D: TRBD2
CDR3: CASSIGLAGRTDTQYF
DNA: TGTGCCAGCAGCATAGGACTAGCGGGACGTACAGATACGCAGTATTTT

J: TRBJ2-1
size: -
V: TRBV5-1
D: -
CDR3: CASSPANQRNEQFF
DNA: TGCGCCAGCAGCCCTGCCAATCAGCGGAATGAGCAGTTCTTC

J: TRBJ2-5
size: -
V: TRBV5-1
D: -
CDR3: CASSLDPGVTGQETQYF
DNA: TGCGCCAGCAGCCTTGACCCCGGGGTTACCGGTCAAGAGACCCAGTACTTC

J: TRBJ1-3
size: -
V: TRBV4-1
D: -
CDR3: CASSPGVEDTIYF
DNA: TGCGCCAGCAGCCCCGGGGTGGAGGACACCATATATTTT

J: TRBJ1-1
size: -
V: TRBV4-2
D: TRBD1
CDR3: CASSRPGTGGTEAFF
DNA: TGTGCCAGCAGCCGACCCGGGACAGGGGGGACTGAAGCTTTCTTT